This T cell receptor beta chain comes out of a study of shared clonotypes between healthy human individuals. In its sample, this clone was seen a few times. TCRdb's copy holds only in-frame clones and misses some; the assay was immunoSEQ multiplex PCR. The sample consists of millions of clones, around 90% of them appearing once. This CDR3 has 15 residues. Losses at the gene ends were 6 bases for V and 0 bases for J; bases not matched to a gene: 7. Germline CDR1 reads SGHTA; CDR2 reads FQGTGA. The genes are TRBV7-3 and TRBJ1-1; 7 positions match TRBD1. The sample was naive CD4+ T cells sorted from blood. Subset reported: CD45RA+ positively selected. This sequence was found in a man aged 18 to 29 in good health. CDR3 coding DNA: TGTGCCAGCAGTCCACAGGGGTCCATGAACACTGAAGCTTTCTTT. Translation: CASSPQGSMNTEAFF.